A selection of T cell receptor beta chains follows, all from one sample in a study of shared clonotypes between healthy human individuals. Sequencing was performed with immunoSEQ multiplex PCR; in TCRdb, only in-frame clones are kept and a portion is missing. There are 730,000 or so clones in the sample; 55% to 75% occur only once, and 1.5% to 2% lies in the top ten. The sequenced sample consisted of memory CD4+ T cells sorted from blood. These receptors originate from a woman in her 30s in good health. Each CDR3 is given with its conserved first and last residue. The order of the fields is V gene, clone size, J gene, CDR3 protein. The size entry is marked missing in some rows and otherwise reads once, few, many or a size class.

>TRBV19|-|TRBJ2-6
CASSDRGNSGANVLTF
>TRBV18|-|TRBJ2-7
CASAEGTSWGYEQYF
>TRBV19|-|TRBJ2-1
CASSIGILVHNEQFF
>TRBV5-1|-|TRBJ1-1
CASSEGTGGTEAFF
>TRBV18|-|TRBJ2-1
CASSPGQGTEGEQFF
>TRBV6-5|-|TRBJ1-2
CASKEDRGPYGYTF
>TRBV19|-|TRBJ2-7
CASSTQQRGEQYF
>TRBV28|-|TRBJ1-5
CASSLGGEPQHF
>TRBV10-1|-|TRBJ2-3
CASSQTTGGRTDTQYF
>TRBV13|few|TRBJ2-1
CASSLDNWGLASSSYNEQFF
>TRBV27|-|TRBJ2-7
CASFSSSYEQYF
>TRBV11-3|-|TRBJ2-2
CASSSGTVGAGELFF